The clone carrying this T cell receptor beta chain has only a few counts. Its cognate antigen is unknown. This sample was taken from a study of CD8 T cells in ankylosing spondylitis. Findings of the study overall: Seemingly characteristic of ankylosing spondylitis blood was a TCR beta motif consisting of fewer than 10 highly homologous variants. Matched synovial fluid from ankylosing spondylitis patients was reported to be enriched for disease-linked clones.

TCRdb analysed the 5' RACE reads with MiXCR anew, one entry per CDR3 protein. Of approximately 220,000 distinct CDR3 sequences in the sample, around 17% were seen once. V gave up 5 bases and J gave up 7 bases, with 14 bases separating them. Germline CDR1 is SEHNR and CDR2 is FQNEAQ (reference sequence). This CDR3 has 13 amino acids. The sequenced sample consisted of blood, either unsorted or a sorted T cell fraction (not recorded which). This TCR derives from a male donor with ankylosing spondylitis. The V gene is TRBV7-9, the J gene TRBJ1-1, with no clear D. CDR3 sequence (DNA): TGTGCCAGCAGCCCAGCGGGCAGCCTTGAAGCTTTCTTT. This translates into CASSPAGSLEAFF.